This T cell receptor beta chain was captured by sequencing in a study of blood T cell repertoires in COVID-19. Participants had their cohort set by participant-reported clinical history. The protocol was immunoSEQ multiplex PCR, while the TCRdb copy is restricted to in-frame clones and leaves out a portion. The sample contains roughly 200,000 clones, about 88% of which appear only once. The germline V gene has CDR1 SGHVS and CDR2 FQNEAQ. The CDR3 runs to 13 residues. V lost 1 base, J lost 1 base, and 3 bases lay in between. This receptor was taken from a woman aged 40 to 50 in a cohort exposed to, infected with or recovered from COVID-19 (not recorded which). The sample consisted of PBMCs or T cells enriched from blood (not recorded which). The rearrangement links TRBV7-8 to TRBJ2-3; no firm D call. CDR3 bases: TGTGCCAGCAGCTTAGGCGGCACAGATACGCAGTATTTT. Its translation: CASSLGGTDTQYF.